Below are 5 T cell receptor beta chains sequenced from a single sample in a study of shared clonotypes between healthy human individuals. TCRdb keeps only in-frame clones here, not all; method: immunoSEQ multiplex PCR. Here the sample spans 2,500,000 or so clones, more than 85% being singletons. Sequencing was performed on naive CD4+ T cells from PBMCs. Subset meaning: CD45RA+ positively selected. The receptors were gathered from a man aged 18 to 30 in good health. Some clones in this sample may be carry-over from other donors' samples.

The chain combines TRBV28 with TRBJ1-1, with a weak D call TRBD1 (5 bases). This CDR3 has 15 residues. V was trimmed by 6 bases and J by 4 bases, leaving 18 bases between them. Germline CDR1 is MDHEN and CDR2 is SYDVKM. The CDR3 DNA is TGTGCCAGCAGCCAGCCCCAGGGCTTGGCCACTGAAGCTTTCTTT. This gives the protein CASSQPQGLATEAFF.

The chain recombines TRBV18 with TRBJ1-2; TRBD1 agrees at 7 bases. Germline V gene lookup returns CDR1 KGHSH and CDR2 LQKENI. Trimming cost V 6 bases and J 0 bases; bases outside gene matches: 4. The CDR3 contains 14 residues. The CDR3 nucleotides are TGTGCCAGCTCGACGGGACAGCCTAACTATGGCTACACCTTC. Its protein is CASSTGQPNYGYTF.

The chain combines TRBV9 with TRBJ2-7; 8 bases are a match to TRBD1. Germline V CDR1 and CDR2: SGDLS, YYNGEE. CDR3 length: 17 amino acids. With 4 bases clipped from V and 1 base from J, the junction kept 13 bases outside the gene matches. For the CDR3, the DNA is TGTGCCAGCAGCCCTCGCTTCGGACAGGGTAATTCCTACGAGCAGTACTTC. Protein: CASSPRFGQGNSYEQYF.

The rearrangement uses TRBV29-1 and TRBJ2-1; D is uncertain. The length of the CDR3 is 13 residues. With 7 bases removed from V and 0 bases from J, the gap between germline ends came to 10 bases. Germline CDR1 reads SQVTM; CDR2 reads ANQGSEA. The CDR3 sequence is CSGLVSSYNEQFF. CDR3 sequence (DNA): TGCAGCGGTCTCGTTAGCTCCTACAATGAGCAGTTCTTC.

The chain combines TRBV10-2 with TRBJ1-5; D gene uncertain. The germline V gene has CDR1 WSHSY and CDR2 SAAADI. CDR3 size: 13 residues. Trimming removed 7 bases from V and 2 bases from J, with 9 bases in between. CDR3 DNA sequence: TGCGCCAGCAAGTCAAGTGGCAATCAGCCCCAGCATTTT. Its protein product is CASKSSGNQPQHF.